This TCR beta chain was identified during a study of cytomegalovirus exposure and HLA in healthy donors. In the PCR, 60 Vbeta and 13 Jbeta primers were used. The repertoire was sequenced with immunoSEQ multiplex PCR; TCRdb's copy has only in-frame clones and lacks some. The sample shows approximately 73,000 clones, 60% to 75% of them seen only once. Per germline, CDR1 SGHKS and CDR2 YYEKEE (reference sequence). V lost 4 bases and J lost 2; bases outside the gene matches: 8. The CDR3 runs 15 residues. The sample comprised PBMCs. This chain uses TRBV5-5 with TRBJ2-5; 7 nucleotides agree with TRBD2. This TCR came from a man aged 70-80 years in good health and CMV-seronegative. CDR3 coding DNA: TGTGCCAGCAGCAATACTGGGACTACACAAGAGACCCAGTACTTC. Its protein is CASSNTGTTQETQYF.